These T cell receptor beta chains were read from a single sample in a study of shared T cell receptors in the human thymus. Here immunoSEQ multiplex PCR was the method, and the copy in TCRdb shows in-frame clones only, minus some. The repertoire consists of about 380,000 clones, with around 93% occurring once and the leading ten covering around 0.018%. Sequencing was performed on thymocytes. Receptors originate from a human donor. The CDR3 runs from the conserved cysteine through the conserved F or W. The D gene is left open where the match is weak. Only part of the rows carry a size: once, few, many, or a class if the clone is expanded.

V: TRBV29-1
size: NA
J: TRBJ1-1
D: NA
CDR3: CSVGMILRGLDTEAFF
DNA: TGCAGCGTTGGTATGATTTTGCGTGGACTGGACACTGAAGCTTTCTTT

V: TRBV19
size: NA
J: TRBJ2-7
D: NA
CDR3: CASSWGGTRTYEQYF
DNA: TGTGCCAGTAGCTGGGGAGGGACAAGGACCTACGAGCAGTACTTC

V: TRBV25-1
size: NA
J: TRBJ1-2
D: TRBD1
CDR3: CASRSPPGQGASGYTF
DNA: TGTGCCAGCAGGTCGCCACCGGGACAGGGGGCGTCTGGCTACACCTTC

V: TRBV19
size: NA
J: TRBJ2-1
D: TRBD2
CDR3: CASSIPSGKYTGDNEQFF
DNA: TGTGCCAGTAGTATTCCTAGCGGGAAATACACCGGGGACAATGAGCAGTTCTTC

V: TRBV18
size: NA
J: TRBJ1-4
D: NA
CDR3: CASSPRAEKNEKLFF
DNA: TGTGCCAGCTCACCACGCGCAGAGAAAAATGAAAAACTGTTTTTT

V: TRBV6-1
size: NA
J: TRBJ1-5
D: NA
CDR3: CASSENRDSNQPQHF
DNA: TGTGCCAGCAGTGAAAACAGGGATAGCAATCAGCCCCAGCATTTT

V: TRBV28
size: NA
J: TRBJ2-5
D: TRBD2
CDR3: CASSRPAASGGRKETQYF
DNA: TGTGCCAGCAGCCGCCCGGCGGCTAGCGGGGGGAGGAAAGAGACCCAGTACTTC

V: TRBV18
size: few
J: TRBJ1-1
D: NA
CDR3: CASSPPYSEAFF
DNA: TGTGCCAGCTCACCCCCGTACAGCGAAGCTTTCTTT

V: TRBV21-1
size: NA
J: TRBJ2-1
D: NA
CDR3: CATEHSGGDEQFF
DNA: TGTGCCACCGAACATAGCGGCGGGGATGAGCAGTTCTTC

V: TRBV7-3
size: NA
J: TRBJ2-3
D: NA
CDR3: CASSFGGNTQYF
DNA: TGTGCCAGCAGCTTTGGGGGGAATACGCAGTATTTT

V: TRBV4-1
size: NA
J: TRBJ2-1
D: TRBD2
CDR3: CASSQPGTSSYNEQFF
DNA: TGCGCCAGCAGCCAGCCCGGGACTAGCTCCTACAATGAGCAGTTCTTC

V: TRBV13
size: NA
J: TRBJ2-7
D: TRBD2
CDR3: CASSSREGTRNPYLLYEQYF
DNA: TGTGCCAGCAGCTCACGCGAAGGGACTAGGAATCCGTACTTACTCTACGAGCAGTACTTC

V: TRBV5-6
size: once
J: TRBJ2-1
D: TRBD2
CDR3: CASSLAPSGGDEQFF
DNA: TGTGCCAGCAGCTTGGCCCCTAGCGGGGGCGATGAGCAGTTCTTC

V: TRBV19
size: NA
J: TRBJ2-3
D: TRBD2
CDR3: CASSAGEASGESPDTQYF
DNA: TGTGCCAGTAGTGCAGGGGAAGCTAGCGGGGAGTCCCCAGATACGCAGTATTTT

V: TRBV25-1
size: NA
J: TRBJ1-1
D: NA
CDR3: CASSSRDGPNTEAFF
DNA: TGTGCCAGCAGTAGCCGAGACGGGCCGAACACTGAAGCTTTCTTT

V: TRBV6-5
size: NA
J: TRBJ2-1
D: NA
CDR3: CASSYARRGGYNEQFF
DNA: TGTGCCAGCAGTTACGCCCGTAGGGGTGGCTACAATGAGCAGTTCTTC

V: TRBV28
size: NA
J: TRBJ2-7
D: TRBD1
CDR3: CASSWDRAYEQYF
DNA: TGTGCCAGCAGCTGGGACAGGGCCTACGAGCAGTACTTC

V: TRBV9
size: once
J: TRBJ2-7
D: NA
CDR3: CASSVVEGDTYEQYF
DNA: TGTGCCAGCAGCGTAGTTGAGGGAGATACCTACGAGCAGTACTTC

V: TRBV11-1
size: NA
J: TRBJ1-2
D: NA
CDR3: CASSLGFRRGAGDGYTF
DNA: TGTGCCAGCAGCTTAGGATTTCGGCGGGGGGCCGGTGATGGCTACACCTTC

V: TRBV11-1
size: NA
J: TRBJ2-5
D: NA
CDR3: CASSLGRGLQETQYF
DNA: TGTGCCAGCAGCTTAGGTCGAGGATTACAAGAGACCCAGTACTTC

V: TRBV28
size: NA
J: TRBJ2-2
D: NA
CDR3: CASHTGQKKTGELFF
DNA: TGTGCCAGCCATACCGGCCAAAAGAAGACCGGGGAGCTGTTTTTT

V: TRBV4-2
size: once
J: TRBJ2-7
D: TRBD2
CDR3: CASSQWIRSSGIALNEQYF
DNA: TGTGCCAGCAGCCAATGGATCCGCTCTAGCGGGATCGCGCTGAACGAGCAGTACTTC

V: TRBV7-2
size: NA
J: TRBJ2-3
D: NA
CDR3: CASSPMTGDTQYF
DNA: TGTGCCAGCAGCCCGATGACTGGGGATACGCAGTATTTT

V: TRBV5-5
size: NA
J: TRBJ1-2
D: NA
CDR3: CASSFGANYGYTF
DNA: TGTGCCAGCAGCTTCGGGGCAAACTATGGCTACACCTTC

V: TRBV5-6
size: NA
J: TRBJ2-3
D: NA
CDR3: CASSLDQRTRTDTQYF
DNA: TGTGCCAGCAGCTTGGACCAGCGGACACGCACAGATACGCAGTATTTT

V: TRBV29-1
size: NA
J: TRBJ1-5
D: TRBD1
CDR3: CSVEDRPDRDSNQPQHF
DNA: TGCAGCGTTGAAGACCGCCCAGACAGGGATAGCAATCAGCCCCAGCATTTT

V: TRBV6-4
size: NA
J: TRBJ2-1
D: NA
CDR3: CASSDRRAPYNEQFF
DNA: TGTGCCAGCAGTGACAGAAGGGCCCCTTACAATGAGCAGTTCTTC

V: TRBV9
size: NA
J: TRBJ1-2
D: NA
CDR3: CASSDFSSGPFGGYTF
DNA: TGTGCCAGCAGCGACTTTAGTAGTGGGCCCTTCGGCGGCTACACCTTC

V: TRBV13
size: NA
J: TRBJ2-3
D: NA
CDR3: CASSWGAGQIPSTDTQYF
DNA: TGTGCCAGCAGCTGGGGGGCCGGACAGATTCCTAGCACAGATACGCAGTATTTT

V: TRBV5-1
size: NA
J: TRBJ2-1
D: NA
CDR3: CASSLGVGGLINEQFF
DNA: TGCGCCAGCAGCTTGGGAGTTGGGGGTTTGATCAATGAGCAGTTCTTC

V: TRBV10-3
size: NA
J: TRBJ1-1
D: NA
CDR3: CAIKKERGGLRTEAFF
DNA: TGTGCCATCAAAAAAGAGAGGGGGGGCCTGAGGACTGAAGCTTTCTTT

V: TRBV21-1
size: NA
J: TRBJ1-5
D: NA
CDR3: CASSLRDSLYSNQPQHF
DNA: TGTGCCAGCAGCCTCCGGGACAGTTTATATAGCAATCAGCCCCAGCATTTT

V: TRBV6-1
size: NA
J: TRBJ1-5
D: TRBD1
CDR3: CASSAQGKSNQPQHF
DNA: TGTGCCAGCAGCGCACAGGGGAAGAGCAATCAGCCCCAGCATTTT

V: TRBV2
size: NA
J: TRBJ2-3
D: TRBD2
CDR3: CATGTSGGGTDTQYF
DNA: TGTGCCACCGGGACTAGCGGGGGAGGCACAGATACGCAGTATTTT

V: TRBV7-9
size: NA
J: TRBJ2-5
D: NA
CDR3: CASSLEGRQTQYF
DNA: TGTGCCAGCAGCTTAGAGGGGAGGCAGACCCAGTACTTC

V: TRBV19
size: NA
J: TRBJ1-2
D: TRBD1
CDR3: CASSVGQGYYGYTF
DNA: TGTGCCAGTAGCGTGGGACAGGGGTACTATGGCTACACCTTC

V: TRBV6-1
size: NA
J: TRBJ2-3
D: TRBD2
CDR3: CASSGLAGGSTDTQYF
DNA: TGTGCCAGCAGTGGACTAGCGGGAGGGAGCACAGATACGCAGTATTTT

V: TRBV7-8
size: NA
J: TRBJ2-1
D: NA
CDR3: CASTPTRVRRFF
DNA: TGTGCCAGCACCCCCACGCGGGTCCGACGGTTCTTC

V: TRBV5-6
size: once
J: TRBJ1-5
D: NA
CDR3: CASSSWGSWGHQPQHF
DNA: TGTGCCAGCAGCTCCTGGGGCTCCTGGGGGCATCAGCCCCAGCATTTT

V: TRBV6-5
size: NA
J: TRBJ2-1
D: NA
CDR3: CASSYVQGLNNEQFF
DNA: TGTGCCAGCAGTTATGTACAGGGATTGAACAATGAGCAGTTCTTC

V: TRBV30
size: once
J: TRBJ1-2
D: NA
CDR3: CAWSVRRVRDYGYTF
DNA: TGTGCCTGGAGTGTCCGCAGGGTGAGGGACTATGGCTACACCTTC

V: TRBV27
size: NA
J: TRBJ1-1
D: NA
CDR3: CASSPWTVLNTEAFF
DNA: TGTGCCAGCAGTCCGTGGACAGTTCTGAACACTGAAGCTTTCTTT

V: TRBV27
size: NA
J: TRBJ1-5
D: TRBD1
CDR3: CASSPWTGRSHQPQHF
DNA: TGTGCCAGCAGTCCCTGGACAGGAAGAAGTCACCAGCCCCAGCATTTT

V: TRBV6-5
size: NA
J: TRBJ1-3
D: NA
CDR3: CASRAYSGNTIYF
DNA: TGTGCCAGCAGGGCTTACTCTGGAAACACCATATATTTT

V: TRBV27
size: NA
J: TRBJ2-1
D: TRBD1
CDR3: CASSAGTGYNEQFF
DNA: TGTGCCAGCAGTGCCGGGACAGGGTACAATGAGCAGTTCTTC

V: TRBV4-1
size: NA
J: TRBJ2-3
D: NA
CDR3: CASSQAGTLGGRTDTQYF
DNA: TGCGCCAGCAGCCAGGCCGGAACCCTCGGGGGCCGCACAGATACGCAGTATTTT

V: TRBV28
size: NA
J: TRBJ1-5
D: NA
CDR3: CASSLYFWGDHGQPQHF
DNA: TGTGCCAGCAGTTTATATTTTTGGGGGGACCACGGTCAGCCCCAGCATTTT

V: TRBV2
size: NA
J: TRBJ1-1
D: NA
CDR3: CASRPTGYNTEAFF
DNA: TGTGCCAGCAGACCGACAGGCTACAACACTGAAGCTTTCTTT

V: TRBV4-2
size: NA
J: TRBJ2-3
D: TRBD2
CDR3: CASSQLGTSGILCTDTQYF
DNA: TGTGCCAGCAGCCAACTAGGGACTAGCGGGATCTTATGTACAGATACGCAGTATTTT

V: TRBV7-3
size: once
J: TRBJ2-7
D: TRBD1
CDR3: CASSLGGDRVYEQYF
DNA: TGTGCCAGCAGCTTAGGAGGGGACAGGGTTTACGAGCAGTACTTC